The 17 T cell receptor beta chains presented below share a single source sample, sequenced in a study of blood T cells in healthy people across ages (dated by TCRdb to the mid-2010s). To prepare the library, 5' RACE was applied. Sequencing was performed on an Illumina HiSeq 2500. A second PCR of roughly 7 to 12 cycles was performed with a sample-barcoded 5' primer and a J-beta primer mix. In-frame beta chains were kept once TCRdb had trimmed the public reads at Q25 with fastp and called clones with MiXCR. Rows are combined by CDR3 protein, so each entry shows the most common genes and DNA. A total of about 1.4 million distinct CDR3 sequences appear in this sample, around 59% of them only once. The leading ten clones occupy roughly 7% of the sample. The sample consisted of blood. These receptors were obtained from a man between 18 and 29 years old in good health.

CDR3 DNA: TGTGCCAGCAGCTTACTAGCGGCCCACAATGAGCAGTTCTTC. Its translation is CASSLLAAHNEQFF. V gene TRBV7-2 combines with J gene TRBJ2-1, with 7 bases aligning to TRBD2. The CDR3 totals 14 residues. Losses at the gene ends were 2 bases for V and 5 bases for J; bases not matched to a gene: 3. Germline V gene lookup returns CDR1 SGHTA and CDR2 FQGNSA.

This clonotype was seen only once. This chain links TRBV6-5 with TRBJ2-1, with TRBD2 as a possible D gene (6 bases). The CDR3 contains 15 residues. CDR1 is MNHEY, CDR2 SVGAGI, per germline. V was clipped by 6 bases and J by 1 base, with 13 bases between them. CDR3 in amino acids: CASSHGGMSYNEQFF. In DNA form, the CDR3 reads TGTGCCAGCAGCCACGGGGGTATGTCCTACAATGAGCAGTTCTTC.

In its sample, this clonotype was seen a few times. The chain has TRBV3-1 and TRBJ2-7, with 9 bases identical to TRBD1. The germline CDR1 and CDR2 sequences are LGHDT and YNNKEL (reference sequence). Trimming took 4 bases from V and 3 from J; bases not matched to a gene: 7. The CDR3 contains 15 residues. CDR3 residues: CASSPLGGQGYEQYF. For the CDR3, the DNA is TGTGCCAGCAGCCCCCTAGGGGGACAGGGCTACGAGCAGTACTTC.

This clonotype has a count of ten or more. V is TRBV5-1 and J is TRBJ2-5; D gene unclear. Germline V gene lookup returns CDR1 SGHRS and CDR2 YFSETQ. Trimming cost V 0 bases and J 5 bases, with 8 bases left between them. The CDR3 is 13 amino acids. CDR3 DNA: TGCGCCAGCAGCTTGGCCCTGGGGGAGACCCAGTACTTC. Its protein product is CASSLALGETQYF.

The chain is built from TRBV29-1 and TRBJ2-1; 13 nucleotides match TRBD2. This CDR3 has 15 residues. Per germline, CDR1 SQVTM and CDR2 ANQGSEA. V shed 0 bases and J 9 bases; nucleotides not matched to a gene: 5. The CDR3 loop reads CSVEEPGLAGFEQFF. The CDR3 coding sequence is TGCAGCGTTGAAGAACCGGGACTAGCGGGGTTTGAGCAGTTCTTC.

The chain employs TRBV2 and TRBJ2-1; 14 bases align to TRBD2. V shed 8 bases, J shed 12 bases, and the junction held 9 bases outside the gene matches. CDR1 is SNHLY and CDR2 is FYNNEI in the germline V gene. The CDR3 sequence is 14 residues long. CDR3 region: CASPVGLAGVGQFF. DNA for the CDR3: TGTGCCAGCCCGGTGGGACTAGCGGGAGTCGGGCAGTTCTTC.

This clonotype was seen a handful of times. The CDR3 loop is CASSKGGNEQYF. CDR3 bases: TGTGCCAGCAGCAAAGGGGGAAATGAGCAGTACTTC. J is TRBJ2-7 and V is TRBV27; a possible D gene is TRBD1 (6 bases). The germline V and J ends were trimmed by 6 bases and 7 bases, with 13 bases remaining between them. Germline V gene lookup returns CDR1 MNHEY and CDR2 SMNVEV (reference sequence). The CDR3 length is 12 residues.

This clonotype was recorded at least ten times. V usage is TRBV6-1 and J usage is TRBJ2-4, with 8 bases aligning to TRBD1. V was pared by 5 bases and J by 7 bases, with 4 bases of the junction left unmatched. Per the germline V gene, CDR1 is MNHNS and CDR2 is SASEGT. The CDR3 has 13 amino acids. This CDR3 is CASSSGQGNIQYF. CDR3 in DNA: TGTGCCAGCAGTTCTGGACAGGGCAACATTCAGTACTTC.

V usage is TRBV4-3 and J usage is TRBJ1-2; D gene ambiguous. The CDR3 is 11 residues long. CDR1 and CDR2 (germline): LGHNA, YSLEER. V was trimmed by 7 bases and J by 6 bases, leaving 9 bases between them. CDR3 loop: CASKGRHGYTF. The CDR3 DNA is TGCGCCAGCAAAGGACGCCATGGCTACACCTTC.

The chain uses TRBV7-2 and TRBJ1-2, with D perhaps matching TRBD1 (6 bases). Germline V lookup: CDR1 SGHTA, CDR2 FQGNSA. CDR3 length: 16 amino acids. The V gene lost 3 bases and the J gene lost 0 bases, with 14 bases spanning the gap. CDR3 region: CASSFRRQEANYGYTF. In DNA, the CDR3 is TGTGCCAGCAGCTTTAGACGACAGGAAGCTAACTATGGCTACACCTTC.

The chain has TRBV27 and TRBJ2-7; 9 nucleotides align to TRBD2. The V and J ends lost 1 base and 2 bases, in that order; junction bases with no gene match: 6. Germline CDR1 and CDR2: MNHEY and SMNVEV (reference sequence). This CDR3 has 16 amino acids. CDR3 sequence: CASSLWNGGRAYEQYF. DNA of the CDR3: TGTGCCAGCAGTTTATGGAACGGCGGGAGGGCCTACGAGCAGTACTTC.

V and J are TRBV20-1 and TRBJ2-4; D uncertain. Deletions cut 5 bases from V and 0 bases from J, with 8 bases between. The germline CDR1 and CDR2 sequences are DFQATT and SNEGSKA (reference sequence). This CDR3 spans 13 amino acids. The CDR3 sequence is CSAAILAKNIQYF. The CDR3 nucleotides read TGCAGTGCTGCAATACTAGCCAAAAACATTCAGTACTTC.

This rearrangement joins TRBV20-1 to TRBJ2-5; 7 bases fit TRBD2. Unmatched junction bases numbered 11, after V lost 5 bases and J lost 2 bases. The CDR3 sequence is 15 residues long. Germline assignment: CDR1 DFQATT and CDR2 SNEGSKA (reference sequence). The CDR3 DNA reads TGCAGTGCTCCTCCATCAGCGGGATTACAAGAGACCCAGTACTTC. Translated: CSAPPSAGLQETQYF.

This clonotype came up once. This chain uses TRBV9 with TRBJ1-4; D remains ambiguous. CDR3 size: 16 residues. V lost 3 bases and J 8 bases, leaving 20 bases between the germline ends. Germline loops: CDR1 SGDLS, CDR2 YYNGEE. The CDR3 region is CASSAFDLSGWEKLFF. Here the CDR3 DNA reads TGTGCCAGCAGCGCATTCGACCTGTCCGGCTGGGAAAAACTGTTTTTT.

This clonotype was seen more than once but under ten times. This rearrangement joins TRBV10-3 to TRBJ2-5; D is unresolved. Germline CDR1 ENHRY, CDR2 SYGVKD. Deletions cut 4 bases from V and 4 bases from J, with 16 bases between. CDR3 length: 15 residues. The CDR3 nucleotides read TGTGCCATCAGTGCTGCTACTTTGGAGAGAGAGACCCAGTACTTC. Translating gives CAISAATLERETQYF.

The V gene is TRBV27, the J gene TRBJ2-3; D unclear. CDR3 length equals 15 residues. V dropped 2 bases and J dropped 3 bases, with 12 bases sitting between them. Germline V lookup: CDR1 MNHEY, CDR2 SMNVEV (reference sequence). The CDR3 protein is CASSLDLLGTDTQYF. The CDR3 DNA follows: TGTGCCAGCAGTTTAGACCTTCTGGGAACAGATACGCAGTATTTT.

The chain joins TRBV12-3 or TRBV12-4 to TRBJ1-1; D call uncertain. There are 15 residues in the CDR3. With 7 bases removed from V and 0 bases from J, the gap between germline ends came to 15 bases. The CDR3 region is CASISTWAVNTEAFF. The CDR3 DNA sequence: TGTGCCAGCATCTCCACCTGGGCAGTGAACACTGAAGCTTTCTTT.